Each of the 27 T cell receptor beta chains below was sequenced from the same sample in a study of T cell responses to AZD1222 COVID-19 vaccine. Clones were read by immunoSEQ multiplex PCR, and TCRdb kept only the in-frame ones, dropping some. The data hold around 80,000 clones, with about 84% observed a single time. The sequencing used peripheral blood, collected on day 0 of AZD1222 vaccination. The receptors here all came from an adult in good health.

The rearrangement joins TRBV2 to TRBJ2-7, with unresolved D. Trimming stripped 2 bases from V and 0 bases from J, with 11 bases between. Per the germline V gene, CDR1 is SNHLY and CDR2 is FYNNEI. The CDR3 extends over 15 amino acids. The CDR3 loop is CASSEISGTSYEQYF. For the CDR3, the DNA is TGTGCCAGCAGTGAAATCTCAGGAACCTCCTACGAGCAGTACTTC.

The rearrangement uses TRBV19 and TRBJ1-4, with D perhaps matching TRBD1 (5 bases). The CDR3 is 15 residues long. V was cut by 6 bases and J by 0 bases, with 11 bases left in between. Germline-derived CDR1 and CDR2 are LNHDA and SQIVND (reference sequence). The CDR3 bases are TGTGCCAGTAGGCAGGGAGTTGCAACTAATGAAAAACTGTTTTTT. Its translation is CASRQGVATNEKLFF.

CDR3 in DNA: TGTGCCACCAACGTTAAGAGAGCCCCGATTAACAGGGGACGCCAAGAGACCCAGTACTTC. It is translated as CATNVKRAPINRGRQETQYF. V usage is TRBV2 and J usage is TRBJ2-5; 7 nucleotides line up with TRBD1. V shed 10 bases, J shed 1 base, and the junction held 27 bases outside the gene matches. The germline CDR1 and CDR2 sequences are SNHLY and FYNNEI. This CDR3 has 20 residues.

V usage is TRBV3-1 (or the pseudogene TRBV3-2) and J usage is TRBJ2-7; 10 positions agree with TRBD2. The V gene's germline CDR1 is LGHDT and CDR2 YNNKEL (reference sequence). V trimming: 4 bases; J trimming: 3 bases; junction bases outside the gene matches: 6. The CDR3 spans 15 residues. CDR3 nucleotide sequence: TGTGCCAGCAGCCGAGAACTAGCGGGGAGCTACGAGCAGTACTTC. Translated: CASSRELAGSYEQYF.

CDR3 sequence reads: CASSIVRTSRTDTQYF. The CDR3 DNA sequence: TGTGCCAGTAGTATAGTGAGGACTAGCCGCACAGATACGCAGTATTTT. This chain joins TRBV19 and TRBJ2-3; 8 bases map to TRBD2. The germline V gene has CDR1 LNHDA and CDR2 SQIVND (reference sequence). This CDR3 region has 16 residues. V was pared by 1 base and J by 1 base, with 4 bases of the junction left unmatched.

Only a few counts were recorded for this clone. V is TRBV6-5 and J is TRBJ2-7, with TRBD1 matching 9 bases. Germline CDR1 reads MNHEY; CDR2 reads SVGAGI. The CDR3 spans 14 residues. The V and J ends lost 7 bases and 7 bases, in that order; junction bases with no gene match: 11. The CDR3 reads CASNLGQGHMEQYF. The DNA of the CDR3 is TGTGCCAGCAACTTGGGACAGGGACATATGGAGCAGTACTTC.

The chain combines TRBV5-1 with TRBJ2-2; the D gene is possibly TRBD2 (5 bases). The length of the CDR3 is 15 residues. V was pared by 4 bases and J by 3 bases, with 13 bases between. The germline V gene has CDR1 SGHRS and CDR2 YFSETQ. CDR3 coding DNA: TGCGCCAGCAGCCTGGAGGCCCGGTACACCGGGGAGCTGTTTTTT. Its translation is CASSLEARYTGELFF.

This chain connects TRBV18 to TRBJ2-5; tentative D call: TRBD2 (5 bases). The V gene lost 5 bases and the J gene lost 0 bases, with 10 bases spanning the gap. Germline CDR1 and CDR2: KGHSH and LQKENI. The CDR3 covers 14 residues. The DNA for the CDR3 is TGTGCCAGCTCAGAGGGTCCGTACCAAGAGACCCAGTACTTC. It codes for CASSEGPYQETQYF.

CDR3 sequence reads: CASRVGVGQPQHF. CDR3 bases: TGTGCCAGCAGGGTCGGGGTAGGTCAGCCCCAGCATTTT. The chain couples TRBV28 to TRBJ1-5; D unclear. V lost 6 bases, J lost 6 bases, and 12 bases lay in between. Germline assignment: CDR1 MDHEN and CDR2 SYDVKM. There are 13 residues in the CDR3.

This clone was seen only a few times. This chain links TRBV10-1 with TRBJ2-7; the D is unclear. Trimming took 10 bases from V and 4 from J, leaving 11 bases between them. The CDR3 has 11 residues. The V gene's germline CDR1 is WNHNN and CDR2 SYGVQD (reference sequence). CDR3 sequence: CATGIGYEQYF. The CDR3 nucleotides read TGCGCCACAGGCATAGGATACGAGCAGTACTTC.

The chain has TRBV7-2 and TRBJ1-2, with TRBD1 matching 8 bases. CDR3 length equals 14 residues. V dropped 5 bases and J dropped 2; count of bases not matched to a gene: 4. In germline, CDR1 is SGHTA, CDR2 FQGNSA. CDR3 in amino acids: CASSQGAGNYGYTF. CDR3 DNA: TGTGCCAGCAGCCAGGGGGCAGGGAACTATGGCTACACCTTC.

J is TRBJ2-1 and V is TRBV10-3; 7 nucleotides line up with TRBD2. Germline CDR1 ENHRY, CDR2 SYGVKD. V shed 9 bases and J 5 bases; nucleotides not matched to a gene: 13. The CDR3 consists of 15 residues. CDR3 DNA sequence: TGTGCCATTAAAACCCCCCTAGCGGCCGACAATGAGCAGTTCTTC. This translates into CAIKTPLAADNEQFF.

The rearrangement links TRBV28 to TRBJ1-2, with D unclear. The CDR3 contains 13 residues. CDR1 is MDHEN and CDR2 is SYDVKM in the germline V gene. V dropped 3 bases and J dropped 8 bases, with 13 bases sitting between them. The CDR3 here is CASSLDGLEGYTF. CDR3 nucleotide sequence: TGTGCCAGCAGTTTGGATGGCCTAGAAGGCTACACCTTC.

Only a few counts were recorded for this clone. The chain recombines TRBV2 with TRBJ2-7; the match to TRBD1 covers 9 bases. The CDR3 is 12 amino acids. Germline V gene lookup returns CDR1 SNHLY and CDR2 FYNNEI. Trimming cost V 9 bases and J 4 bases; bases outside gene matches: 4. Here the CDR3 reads CASTGQGYEQYF. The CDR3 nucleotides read TGTGCCAGTACGGGACAGGGATACGAGCAGTACTTC.

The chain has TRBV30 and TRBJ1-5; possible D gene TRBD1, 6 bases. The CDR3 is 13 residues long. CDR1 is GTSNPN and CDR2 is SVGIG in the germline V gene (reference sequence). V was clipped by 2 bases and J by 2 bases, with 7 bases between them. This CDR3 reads CAWSRQGNQPQHF. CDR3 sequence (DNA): TGTGCCTGGAGTCGACAGGGCAATCAGCCCCAGCATTTT.

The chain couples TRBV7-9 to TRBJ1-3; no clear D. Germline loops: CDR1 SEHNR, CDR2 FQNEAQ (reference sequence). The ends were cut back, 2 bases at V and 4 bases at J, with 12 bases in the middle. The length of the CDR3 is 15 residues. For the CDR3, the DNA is TGTGCCAGCAGCTTAATCTTACAGTTCGGAAACACCATATATTTT. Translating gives CASSLILQFGNTIYF.

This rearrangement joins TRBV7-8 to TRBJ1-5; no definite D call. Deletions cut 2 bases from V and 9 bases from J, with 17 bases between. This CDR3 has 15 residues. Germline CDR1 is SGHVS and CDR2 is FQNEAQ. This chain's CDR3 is CASSLMSRKGGPQHF. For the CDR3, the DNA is TGTGCCAGCAGCTTAATGTCCAGGAAGGGAGGGCCCCAGCATTTT.

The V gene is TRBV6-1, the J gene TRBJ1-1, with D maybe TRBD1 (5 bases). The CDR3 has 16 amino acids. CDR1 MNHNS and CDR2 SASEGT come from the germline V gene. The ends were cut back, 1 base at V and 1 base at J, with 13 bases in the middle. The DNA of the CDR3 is TGTGCCAGCAGTGAAGGGGCCGGGACGCCGAACACTGAAGCTTTCTTT. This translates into CASSEGAGTPNTEAFF.

In nucleotides, the CDR3 is TGTGCCAGCAGGATGAGTCTCTCTGACGAGCAGTACTTC. Protein product: CASRMSLSDEQYF. This chain joins TRBV6-5 and TRBJ2-7; D ambiguous. The CDR3 covers 13 residues. V dropped 6 bases and J dropped 5 bases, with 14 bases sitting between them. Germline V gives CDR1 MNHEY, CDR2 SVGAGI.

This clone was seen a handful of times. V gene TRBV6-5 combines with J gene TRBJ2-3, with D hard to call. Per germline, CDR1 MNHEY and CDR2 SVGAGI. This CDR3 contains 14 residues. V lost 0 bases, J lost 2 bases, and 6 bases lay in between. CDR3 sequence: CASSYSNPTDTQYF. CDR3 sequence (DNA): TGTGCCAGCAGTTACTCGAACCCCACAGATACGCAGTATTTT.

The CDR3 spells CASSQAGGYTF. The CDR3 bases are TGTGCCAGCAGCCAAGCCGGTGGCTACACCTTC. The chain combines TRBV4-2 with TRBJ1-2; D uncertain. The CDR3 is 11 residues long. The germline V gene has CDR1 LGHNA and CDR2 YNFKEQ. Trimming shortened V by 1 base and J by 7 bases, and 4 bases separated the two germline ends.

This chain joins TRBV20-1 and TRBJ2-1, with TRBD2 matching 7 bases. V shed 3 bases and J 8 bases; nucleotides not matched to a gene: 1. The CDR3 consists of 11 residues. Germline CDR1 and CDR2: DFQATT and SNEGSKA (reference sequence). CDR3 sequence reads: CSARREYEQFF. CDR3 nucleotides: TGCAGTGCTAGGCGGGAGTATGAGCAGTTCTTC.

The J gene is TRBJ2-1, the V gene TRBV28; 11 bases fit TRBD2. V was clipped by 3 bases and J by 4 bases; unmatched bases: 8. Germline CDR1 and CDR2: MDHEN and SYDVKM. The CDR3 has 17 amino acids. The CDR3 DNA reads TGTGCCAGCAGTTTTGAGCTAGCGGGAGGCATATACAATGAGCAGTTCTTC. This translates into CASSFELAGGIYNEQFF.

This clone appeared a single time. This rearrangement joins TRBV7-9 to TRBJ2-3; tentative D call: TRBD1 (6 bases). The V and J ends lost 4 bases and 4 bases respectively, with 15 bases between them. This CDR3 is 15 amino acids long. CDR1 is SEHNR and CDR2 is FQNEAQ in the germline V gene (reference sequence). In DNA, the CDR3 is TGTGCCAGCAGCTCCGCACCTGGGGGCGCAGATACGCAGTATTTT. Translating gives CASSSAPGGADTQYF.

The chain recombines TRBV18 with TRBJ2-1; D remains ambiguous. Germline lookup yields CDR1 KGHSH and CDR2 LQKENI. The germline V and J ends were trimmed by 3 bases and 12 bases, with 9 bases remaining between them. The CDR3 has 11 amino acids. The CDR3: CASSPSAWQFF. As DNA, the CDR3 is TGTGCCAGCTCACCCTCGGCCTGGCAGTTCTTC. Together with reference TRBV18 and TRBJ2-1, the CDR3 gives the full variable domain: NAGVMQNPRHLVRRRGQEARLRCSPMKGHSHVYWYRQLPEEGLKFMVYLQKENIIDESGMPKERFSAEFPKEGPSILRIQQVVRGDSAAYFCASSPSAWQFFGPGTRLTVL.

CDR3 protein: CASSQLGISNEQFF. The CDR3 DNA reads TGTGCCAGCAGCCAATTGGGGATTTCGAATGAGCAGTTCTTC. The V call is TRBV3-1 (or the pseudogene TRBV3-2), the J call TRBJ2-1; D remains unclear. Germline assignment: CDR1 LGHDT and CDR2 YNNKEL (reference sequence). CDR3 size: 14 residues. Trimming took off 2 bases at V and 7 bases at J, with 12 bases between the two ends.

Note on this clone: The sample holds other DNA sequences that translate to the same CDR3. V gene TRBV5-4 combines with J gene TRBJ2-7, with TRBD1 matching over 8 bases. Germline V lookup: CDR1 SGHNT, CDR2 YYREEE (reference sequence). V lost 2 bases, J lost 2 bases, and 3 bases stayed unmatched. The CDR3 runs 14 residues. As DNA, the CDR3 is TGTGCCAGCAGCTTAGGACAGGGCCCCTACGAGCAGTACTTC. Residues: CASSLGQGPYEQYF.